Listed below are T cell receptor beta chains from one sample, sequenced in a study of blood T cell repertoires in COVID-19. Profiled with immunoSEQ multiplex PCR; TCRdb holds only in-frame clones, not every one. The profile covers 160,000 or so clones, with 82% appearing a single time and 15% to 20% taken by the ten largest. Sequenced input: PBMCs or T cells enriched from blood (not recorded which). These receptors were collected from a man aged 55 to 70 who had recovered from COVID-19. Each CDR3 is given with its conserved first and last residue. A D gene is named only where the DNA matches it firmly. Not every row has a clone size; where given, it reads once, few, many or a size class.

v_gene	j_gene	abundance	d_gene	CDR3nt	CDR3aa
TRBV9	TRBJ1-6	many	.	TGTGCCAGCAGCGCCCGCGCCGGGACAACAATTCAAGGCGCACCCCTCCACTTT	CASSARAGTTIQGAPLHF
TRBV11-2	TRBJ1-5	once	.	TGTGCCAGCAGCTTAGGACTCGGGGATAGGAGCAATCAGCCCCAGCATTTT	CASSLGLGDRSNQPQHF
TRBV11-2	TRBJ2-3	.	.	TGTGCCAGCAGCCTCGCTAGCCCCTGGGGAGATACGCAGTATTTT	CASSLASPWGDTQYF
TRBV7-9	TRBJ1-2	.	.	TGTGCCAGCAGCTTAGCCCCCCCAGGGCCCTATGGCTACACCTTC	CASSLAPPGPYGYTF
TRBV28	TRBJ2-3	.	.	TGTGCCAGCAGTTCCCCTGGTCGGGGTGGGGGCACAGATACGCAGTATTTT	CASSSPGRGGGTDTQYF
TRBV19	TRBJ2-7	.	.	TGTGCCAGTAGCGCCACCCAACAGGACTCCTACGAGCAGTACTTC	CASSATQQDSYEQYF
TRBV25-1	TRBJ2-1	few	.	TGTGCCAGCAGCCCTTCAAGGGAGTCCGAGCAGTTCTTC	CASSPSRESEQFF
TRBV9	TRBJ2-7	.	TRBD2	TGTGCCAGCAGCGTGATAGCGGGAGGGGGCGAGCAGTACTTC	CASSVIAGGGEQYF
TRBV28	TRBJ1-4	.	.	TGTGCCAGCAGTTTATCACAGGCGACTGAAAAACTGTTTTTT	CASSLSQATEKLFF
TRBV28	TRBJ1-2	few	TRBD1	TGTGCCAGCAGGGGGACAGGGCTGTCACACTATGGCTACACCTTC	CASRGTGLSHYGYTF
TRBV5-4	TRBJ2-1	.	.	TGTGCCAGCAGCTTAGGAGGGGTAAGCTCCTACAATGAGCAGTTCTTC	CASSLGGVSSYNEQFF
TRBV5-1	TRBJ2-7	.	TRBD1	TGCGCCAGCAGCATAACTACAGGGGGCGAGCAGTACTTC	CASSITTGGEQYF
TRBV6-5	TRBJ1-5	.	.	TGTGCCAGCAGAGTCCCCGGGGGTCATCAGCCCCAGCATTTT	CASRVPGGHQPQHF
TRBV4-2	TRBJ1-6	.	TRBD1	TGTGCCAGCAGCCAAGGCACACAGGGGGCAGGTTCACCCCTCCACTTT	CASSQGTQGAGSPLHF
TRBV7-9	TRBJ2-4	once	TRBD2	TGTGCCAGCAGCACCACTAGCGGGGGTAACATTCAGTACTTC	CASSTTSGGNIQYF
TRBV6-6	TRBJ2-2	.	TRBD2	TGTGCCAGCAGTCCACGCGGGACTAGCGGCCCCTCGAGAGGGATCGGGGAGCTGTTTTTT	CASSPRGTSGPSRGIGELFF
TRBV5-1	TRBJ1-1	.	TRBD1	TGCGCCAGCACCTCCGGACAGGCAGACACTGAAGCTTTCTTT	CASTSGQADTEAFF
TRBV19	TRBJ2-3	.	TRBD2	TGTGCCAGTAGTCTGGGACTAGCGGGAGGTGTAGATACGCAGTATTTT	CASSLGLAGGVDTQYF
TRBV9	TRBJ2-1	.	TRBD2	TGTGCCAGCAGCGCCCCCGGGACAGAGAATAGCGGGAGACTCAACAATGAGCAGTTCTTC	CASSAPGTENSGRLNNEQFF
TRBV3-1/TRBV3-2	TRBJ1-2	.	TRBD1	TGTGCCAGCAGCCAAGACAGGGGGCAAAATGGCTACACCTTC	CASSQDRGQNGYTF
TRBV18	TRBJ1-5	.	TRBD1	TGTGCCAGCTCACCCGGACAGGATCAGCCCCAGCATTTT	CASSPGQDQPQHF
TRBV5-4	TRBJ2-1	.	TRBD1	TGTGCCAGCAGCTTGGCAGGGGGAAGCTCCTACAATGAGCAGTTCTTC	CASSLAGGSSYNEQFF
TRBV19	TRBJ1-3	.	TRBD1	TGTGCCAGTAGTATGACAGGGCGAGGAAACACCATATATTTT	CASSMTGRGNTIYF
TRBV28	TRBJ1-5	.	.	TGTGCCAGCTCGCCCCCGGCAGGGGTCAGCAATCAGCCCCAGCATTTT	CASSPPAGVSNQPQHF
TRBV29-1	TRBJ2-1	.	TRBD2	TGCAGCGTGATCGGGACTAGCGGTTTAGGCAATGAGCAGTTCTTC	CSVIGTSGLGNEQFF
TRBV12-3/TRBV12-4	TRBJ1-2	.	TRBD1	TGTGCCAGCAGTCGACAGGGGGAGGGCTACACCTTC	CASSRQGEGYTF
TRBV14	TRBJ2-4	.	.	TGTGCCAGCAGCCAAGGTTTCTGGCAGGGGGGTGCCAAAAACATTCAGTACTTC	CASSQGFWQGGAKNIQYF
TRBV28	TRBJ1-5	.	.	TGTGCCAGCAGTCCGCTACCGAATCAGCCCCAGCATTTT	CASSPLPNQPQHF
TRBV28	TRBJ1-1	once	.	TGTGCCAGCAGCAAACGGGCTGAAGCTTTCTTT	CASSKRAEAFF
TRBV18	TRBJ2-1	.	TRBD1	TGTGCCAGCTCACCCAGTGGGACAGGTTACAATGAGCAGTTCTTC	CASSPSGTGYNEQFF
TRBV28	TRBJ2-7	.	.	TGTGCCAGCAGTCCCCCAACAGGGCAATACGAGCAGTACTTC	CASSPPTGQYEQYF
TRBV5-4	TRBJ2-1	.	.	TGTGCCAGCAGCTTGTCTCGGACTAACGCTGAGCAGTTCTTC	CASSLSRTNAEQFF
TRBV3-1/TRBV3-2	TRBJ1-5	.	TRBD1	TGTGCCAGCACATACAGGGGTAGCAATCAGCCCCAGCATTTT	CASTYRGSNQPQHF
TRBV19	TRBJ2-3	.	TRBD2	TGTGCCAGTAGTATTAAGCGGGGATACGCACGGCACACAGATACGCAGTATTTT	CASSIKRGYARHTDTQYF
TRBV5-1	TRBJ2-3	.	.	TGCGCCAGCAGCTTTTTACAGGATACGCAGTATTTT	CASSFLQDTQYF
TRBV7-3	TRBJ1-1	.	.	TGTGCCAGCAGCTTAAAGGAGACTGAAGCTTTCTTT	CASSLKETEAFF
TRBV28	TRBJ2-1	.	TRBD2	TGTGCCAGCAGTTTAGTTAGCGGGGGATTCGGCTACAATGAGCAGTTCTTC	CASSLVSGGFGYNEQFF
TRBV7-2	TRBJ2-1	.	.	TGTGCCAGCAGCTTAGTTTCGGCTGGGGGGGAGCAGTTCTTC	CASSLVSAGGEQFF
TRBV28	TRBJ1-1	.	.	TGTGCCAGCAGCTTCATTCGGGAAGCTTTCTTT	CASSFIREAFF
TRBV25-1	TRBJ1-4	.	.	TGTGCCAGCAGTGACTTCGGCGGGGGGAGTGAAAAACTGTTTTTT	CASSDFGGGSEKLFF
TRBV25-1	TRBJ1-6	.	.	TGTGCCAGCAGTGAATTAAGTGGCGGTAATTCACCCCTCCACTTT	CASSELSGGNSPLHF
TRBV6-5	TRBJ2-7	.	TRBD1	TGTGCCAGCAGTCCTCGGGACAGCGTCGTGGACTTC	CASSPRDSVVDF
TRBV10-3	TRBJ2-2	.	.	TGTGCCATCAGTGCCTCAGGAACCCTGAACACCGGGGAGCTGTTTTTT	CAISASGTLNTGELFF
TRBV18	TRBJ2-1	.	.	TGTGCCAGCTCACCAATCGCGAACAATGAGCAGTTCTTC	CASSPIANNEQFF
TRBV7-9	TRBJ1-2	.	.	TGTGTGGGGGACAAGCTTTATGGCTACACCTTC	CVGDKLYGYTF
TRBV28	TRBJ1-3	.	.	TGTGCCACTGAGGCCTCTGGAAACACCATATATTTT	CATEASGNTIYF
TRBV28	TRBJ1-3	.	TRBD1	TGTGCCAGCAGTTCGGGGACAGTCGACTCTGGAAACACCATATATTTT	CASSSGTVDSGNTIYF
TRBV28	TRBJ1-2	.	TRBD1	TGTGCCAGCAGTCTCCGGGACAGGGATCAGGGCTACACCTTC	CASSLRDRDQGYTF
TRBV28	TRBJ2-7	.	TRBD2	TGTGCCAGCAGTTTACCAATGGGGGGGACCTACGAGCAGTACTTC	CASSLPMGGTYEQYF
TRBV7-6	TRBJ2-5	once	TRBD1	TGTGCCAGCAGCCTGTCGACAGGGAAGGAGACCCAGTACTTC	CASSLSTGKETQYF
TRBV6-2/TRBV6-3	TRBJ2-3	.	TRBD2	TGTGCCAGCAGTTACTCCGGGACTAGACACGCGCAGTATTTT	CASSYSGTRHAQYF
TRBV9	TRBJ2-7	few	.	TGTGCCAGCAGCCCATTGGAACAGTGGGCCTACGAGCAGTACTTC	CASSPLEQWAYEQYF
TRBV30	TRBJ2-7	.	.	TGTGCCTGGAAGGGTAGGGGAACCTACGAGCAGTACTTC	CAWKGRGTYEQYF
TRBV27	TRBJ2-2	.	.	TGTGCCAGCAGTTTAAAGAGCGGGTTCCTAGGCCTATCCGGGGAGCTGTTTTTT	CASSLKSGFLGLSGELFF